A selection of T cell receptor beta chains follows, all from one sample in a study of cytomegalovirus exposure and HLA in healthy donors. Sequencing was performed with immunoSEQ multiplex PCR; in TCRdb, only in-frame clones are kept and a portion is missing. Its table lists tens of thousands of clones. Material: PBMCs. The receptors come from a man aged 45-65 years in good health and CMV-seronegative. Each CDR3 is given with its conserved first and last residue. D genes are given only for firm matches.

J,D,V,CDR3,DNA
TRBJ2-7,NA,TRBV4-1,CAGSQVVAYEQYF,TGCGCCGGCAGCCAAGTAGTTGCCTACGAGCAGTACTTC
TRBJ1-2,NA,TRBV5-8,CASSLISAGRGYTF,TGTGCCAGCAGCTTAATTTCGGCAGGGCGTGGCTACACCTTC
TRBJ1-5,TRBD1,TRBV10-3,CAIGRQGDNQPQHF,TGTGCCATCGGACGACAGGGTGACAATCAGCCCCAGCATTTT
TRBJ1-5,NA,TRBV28,CASTAGDRINQPQHF,TGTGCCAGCACCGCGGGAGACAGGATAAATCAGCCCCAGCATTTT
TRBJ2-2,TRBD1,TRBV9,CASSVGQGRAGELFF,TGTGCCAGCAGCGTAGGACAGGGAAGGGCCGGGGAGCTGTTTTTT
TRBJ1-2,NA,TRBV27,CASSLQGHYGYTF,TGTGCCAGCAGTTTACAGGGGCACTATGGCTACACCTTC
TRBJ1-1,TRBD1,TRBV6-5,CASRNRGGLAAFF,TGTGCCAGCAGAAACAGGGGGGGGTTGGCAGCTTTCTTT
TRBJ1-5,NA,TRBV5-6,CASSLSRYQPQHF,TGTGCCAGCAGCTTGAGCAGGTATCAGCCCCAGCATTTT
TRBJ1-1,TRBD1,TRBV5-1,CASSGQGAHTEAFF,TGCGCCAGCAGCGGACAGGGGGCTCACACTGAAGCTTTCTTT
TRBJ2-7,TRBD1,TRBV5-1,CASSSSGTAYEQYF,TGCGCCAGCAGCTCCTCCGGGACAGCCTACGAGCAGTACTTC
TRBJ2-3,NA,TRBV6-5,CASRWGVSTDTQYF,TGCGCCAGCAGGTGGGGGGTCTCCACAGATACGCAGTATTTT
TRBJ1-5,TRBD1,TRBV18,CASSLRQGSNQPQHF,TGTGCCAGCTCACTGCGACAGGGCAGCAATCAGCCCCAGCATTTT
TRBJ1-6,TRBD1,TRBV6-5,CASSYTKTGLSPLHF,TGTGCCAGCAGTTACACAAAGACAGGGCTTTCACCCCTCCACTTT
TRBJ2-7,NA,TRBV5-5,CASSSTGRREQYF,TGTGCCAGCAGCTCTACTGGGCGTCGGGAGCAGTACTTC
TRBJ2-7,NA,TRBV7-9,CASSLVGSWAYEQYF,TGTGCCAGCAGCTTAGTGGGGAGTTGGGCCTACGAGCAGTACTTC
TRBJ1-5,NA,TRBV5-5,CASSLQGDQPQHF,TGTGCCAGCAGCTTACAGGGAGATCAGCCCCAGCATTTT
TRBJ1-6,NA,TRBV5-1,CASSFGQHNSPLHF,TGCGCCAGCAGTTTTGGACAGCATAATTCACCCCTCCACTTT
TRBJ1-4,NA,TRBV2,CASSELGRTNEKLFF,TGTGCCAGCAGTGAGTTAGGCAGGACTAATGAAAAACTGTTTTTT
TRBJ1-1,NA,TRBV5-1,CASSLLSLNTEAFF,TGCGCCAGCAGCTTGCTATCTCTGAACACTGAAGCTTTCTTT